One and the same sample provided the 23 T cell receptor beta chains below, sequenced in a study of CD8+ T cells in alopecia areata. RNA extraction was followed by reverse transcription into cDNA, which acted as the sequencing template. TCRdb keeps only in-frame clones here, not all; method: immunoSEQ multiplex PCR. Of roughly 180,000 clones listed, 40% to 55% were seen once; the top ten hold 9.5% to 13%. The sample's treatment: oral pan-JAK inhibitor, 5-10 mg twice daily. The material sequenced was CD8+ T cells sorted from blood, taken between weeks 51 and 54, from a patient treated with tofacitinib. The origin of the receptors is a human donor with alopecia areata.

The gene calls are TRBV18 and TRBJ2-7; D is uncertain. The CDR3 covers 15 residues. Trimming left V 0 bases short and J 2 bases short, with 11 bases between. Germline CDR1 and CDR2: KGHSH and LQKENI. The CDR3 region has the DNA TGTGCCAGCTCACCACCGAAGGCAGCCCCCTACGAGCAGTACTTC. Protein sequence: CASSPPKAAPYEQYF.

This chain links TRBV29-1 with TRBJ1-1, with 7 bases aligning to TRBD1. The length of the CDR3 is 13 residues. The germline V gene has CDR1 SQVTM and CDR2 ANQGSEA. Unmatched junction bases numbered 7, after V lost 4 bases and J lost 5 bases. The CDR3 loop is CSVVGQGGTEAFF. The CDR3, as DNA: TGCAGCGTTGTAGGCCAGGGGGGGACTGAAGCTTTCTTT. Full variable domain (remainder filled in from reference TRBV29-1 and TRBJ1-1): SAVISQKPSRDICQRGTSLTIQCQVDSQVTMMFWYRQQPGQSLTLIATANQGSEATYESGFVIDKFPISRPNLTFSTLTVSNMSPEDSSIYLCSVVGQGGTEAFFGQGTRLTVV.

This clone has more than one count but fewer than ten. This chain joins TRBV4-2 and TRBJ2-5; 10 nucleotides line up with TRBD2. Looked up from germline, CDR1 is LGHNA and CDR2 is YNFKEQ. The CDR3 consists of 15 residues. V gave up 6 bases and J gave up 2 bases; unmatched junction bases: 6. The CDR3 nucleotides are TGTGCCAGCAGTCGGACTAGCGGAGTACAAGAGACCCAGTACTTC. Its protein product is CASSRTSGVQETQYF.

CDR3 amino acids: CASSSGTGVIGYTF. CDR3 sequence (DNA): TGCGCCAGCAGCTCAGGGACAGGGGTTATAGGCTACACCTTC. The chain combines TRBV5-1 with TRBJ1-2; 10 nucleotides align to TRBD1. Germline CDR1 reads SGHRS; CDR2 reads YFSETQ. The CDR3 covers 14 residues. Trimming took 3 bases from V and 8 from J; bases not matched to a gene: 7.

The V gene is TRBV5-6, the J gene TRBJ1-5; no reliable D call. CDR1 and CDR2 from the germline V gene are SGHDT and YYEEEE. Deletions cut 4 bases from V and 2 bases from J, with 10 bases between. This CDR3 spans 14 amino acids. The CDR3 protein is CASSLLAGNQPQHF. CDR3 bases: TGTGCCAGCAGCCTCCTGGCGGGCAATCAGCCCCAGCATTTT.

Only a few counts were recorded for this clone. This chain uses TRBV29-1 with TRBJ2-5; D assignment may be TRBD1 or TRBD2 (5 bases each). There are 14 residues in the CDR3. V was clipped by 3 bases and J by 1 base, with 12 bases between them. Germline CDR1 SQVTM, CDR2 ANQGSEA. The CDR3 DNA is TGCAGCGTTGAGGACACAGGACTCCAAGAGACCCAGTACTTC. It specifies CSVEDTGLQETQYF.

V is TRBV7-2 and J is TRBJ2-5, with a weak D call TRBD2 (5 bases). Germline assignment: CDR1 SGHTA and CDR2 FQGNSA. V was pared by 6 bases and J by 1 base, with 12 bases between. This CDR3 comprises 14 residues. CDR3 residues: CASSLRGTQETQYF. The CDR3 nucleotides read TGTGCCAGCAGTCTACGGGGAACCCAAGAGACCCAGTACTTC.

This chain joins TRBV15 and TRBJ1-1; D is unclear. V dropped 4 bases and J dropped 11 bases, with 17 bases sitting between them. The length of the CDR3 is 13 residues. Germline V gene sequence: CDR1 LNHNV, CDR2 YYDKDF (reference sequence). The CDR3 coding sequence is TGTGCCACCAGCATGCCCGAGCAGAGAGGGGCTTTCTTT. This translates into CATSMPEQRGAFF. Supplemented by reference TRBV15 and TRBJ1-1, the full variable domain reads DAMVIQNPRYQVTQFGKPVTLSCSQTLNHNVMYWYQQKSSQAPKLLFHYYDKDFNNEADTPDNFQSRRPNTSFCFLDIRSPGLGDTAMYLCATSMPEQRGAFFGQGTRLTVV.

This chain links TRBV5-6 with TRBJ2-3; 9 bases line up with TRBD1. Germline trimming cut 4 bases from V and 4 bases from J; bases unmatched to any gene: 7. The CDR3 runs 15 residues. Germline lookup yields CDR1 SGHDT and CDR2 YYEEEE. CDR3 amino acids: CASSGGQGRADTQYF. CDR3 sequence (DNA): TGTGCCAGCAGCGGGGGACAGGGCAGAGCAGATACGCAGTATTTT.

V usage is TRBV9 and J usage is TRBJ1-1; D perhaps matches TRBD1 (5 bases). The CDR3 runs to 14 residues. In germline, CDR1 is SGDLS, CDR2 YYNGEE. V shed 2 bases and J shed 1 base, with 9 bases lying between them. This CDR3 is CASSVGQTNTEAFF. The CDR3 nucleotides read TGTGCCAGCAGCGTGGGGCAGACGAACACTGAAGCTTTCTTT.

This clone was recorded a few times. The V and J genes are TRBV5-5 and TRBJ2-3, with 9 bases lining up with TRBD1. The CDR3 has 16 residues. In germline, CDR1 is SGHKS, CDR2 YYEKEE (reference sequence). With 4 bases clipped from V and 4 bases from J, the junction kept 10 bases outside the gene matches. The CDR3 nucleotides read TGTGCCAGCAGCCAAGATGAGGGACAGGGCGCAGATACGCAGTATTTT. As protein: CASSQDEGQGADTQYF.

This clone was detected only a few times. The chain carries TRBV25-1 and TRBJ1-6; the D is unclear. CDR3 length: 14 amino acids. V was trimmed by 7 bases and J by 2 bases, leaving 9 bases between them. CDR1 and CDR2 from the germline V gene are MGHDK and SYGVNS. CDR3 nucleotide sequence: TGTGCCAGCACCCTAGGACCCTATAATTCACCCCTCCACTTT. It encodes CASTLGPYNSPLHF.

The chain employs TRBV7-9 and TRBJ2-5; the D is unclear. Trimming left V 5 bases short and J 3 bases short, with 13 bases between. The CDR3 consists of 14 residues. CDR1 SEHNR and CDR2 FQNEAQ come from the germline V gene (reference sequence). CDR3 sequence reads: CASSPELLEETQYF. Here the CDR3 DNA reads TGTGCCAGCAGCCCGGAACTGTTAGAAGAGACCCAGTACTTC.

The V and J genes are TRBV27 and TRBJ2-1; D is ambiguous. The germline V gene encodes CDR1 MNHEY and CDR2 SMNVEV (reference sequence). The CDR3 runs 14 residues. Trimming stripped 9 bases from V and 0 bases from J, with 12 bases between. The DNA for the CDR3 is TGTGCCAGTAACCAAGGAGTCTCCTACAATGAGCAGTTCTTC. Amino acids: CASNQGVSYNEQFF.

V is TRBV9 and J is TRBJ2-3; D is uncertain. The ends were cut back, 4 bases at V and 10 bases at J, with 16 bases in the middle. Germline CDR1 and CDR2: SGDLS and YYNGEE. The CDR3 sequence is 13 residues long. The CDR3 DNA reads as TGTGCCAGCAGCCCACCGTACGGCGAGGCGCAGTATTTT. Translating gives CASSPPYGEAQYF.

The sample holds a few counts of this clone. A far more abundant clone sits one base away, making this likely a read error. The genes are TRBV5-5 and TRBJ2-7; D may be TRBD1 (5 bases). From germline, CDR1 is SGHKS and CDR2 YYEKEE (reference sequence). The CDR3 runs to 14 residues. CDR3 sequence reads: CASSQDTQGYEQYF. The CDR3 DNA reads TGCGCCAGCAGCCAAGATACCCAGGGCTACGAGCAGTACTTC.

The rearrangement links TRBV4-3 to TRBJ2-2; D gene ambiguous. The CDR3 is made up of 13 amino acids. Trimming stripped 4 bases from V and 4 bases from J, with 7 bases between. The germline CDR1 and CDR2 sequences are LGHNA and YSLEER. The chain's CDR3 is CASSLTSTGELFF. The CDR3 DNA reads TGCGCCAGCAGCCTGACTTCCACCGGGGAGCTGTTTTTT.

This clone was observed a few times. The genes are TRBV6-5 and TRBJ2-7; 13 bases align to TRBD2. In germline, CDR1 is MNHEY, CDR2 SVGAGI. The CDR3 totals 15 residues. J was trimmed by 5 bases and V by 8 bases; bases with no gene match: 9. The CDR3 DNA is TGTGCCAGCCTGTCGGGACTAGCGGGGAGCGACGAGCAGTACTTC. This codes for CASLSGLAGSDEQYF.

Comments on this clone: Other DNA sequences within the sample encode an identical CDR3. The chain is built from TRBV30 and TRBJ2-7, with D possibly matching TRBD2 (6 bases). V lost 3 bases and J lost 1, with 10 bases in between. Per germline, CDR1 GTSNPN and CDR2 SVGIG (reference sequence). The CDR3 has 13 amino acids. CDR3 sequence: CAWSPGTSYEQYF. The CDR3 region has the DNA TGTGCCTGGAGCCCAGGGACTTCCTACGAGCAGTACTTC. The full variable domain, with the rest looked up from reference TRBV30 and TRBJ2-7, is SQTIHQWPATLVQPVGSPLSLECTVEGTSNPNLYWYRQAAGRGLQLLFYSVGIGQISSEVPQNLSASRPQDRQFILSSKKLLLSDSGFYLCAWSPGTSYEQYFGPGTRLTVT.

This sequence joins TRBV27 and TRBJ2-5; D might be TRBD1 (6 bases). Germline assignment: CDR1 MNHEY and CDR2 SMNVEV (reference sequence). This CDR3 has 13 amino acids. V shed 1 base and J shed 4 bases, with 7 bases lying between them. CDR3 nucleotides: TGTGCCAGCAGTTTATTGGGGGCAGAGACCCAGTACTTC. The encoded protein is CASSLLGAETQYF.

The genes are TRBV29-1 and TRBJ1-2; the D is unclear. The length of the CDR3 is 13 residues. Germline V gene sequence: CDR1 SQVTM, CDR2 ANQGSEA. The ends were cut back, 5 bases at V and 4 bases at J, with 14 bases in the middle. The CDR3 loop is CSVRSPLGYGYTF. As DNA, the CDR3 is TGCAGCGTTCGCTCCCCTTTAGGCTATGGCTACACCTTC.

The CDR3: CASSTRNEQYF. The CDR3 DNA follows: TGTGCCAGCAGTACAAGGAACGAGCAGTACTTC. V usage is TRBV27 and J usage is TRBJ2-7, with unresolved D. The CDR3 covers 11 residues. The V end lost 5 bases, the J end lost 5 bases, and 7 bases lay between the germline ends. CDR1 and CDR2 (germline): MNHEY, SMNVEV (reference sequence).

Worth noting for this clone: Other DNA sequences in the sample encode the same CDR3. The chain employs TRBV4-3 and TRBJ2-5, with D maybe TRBD2 (6 bases). The CDR3 consists of 13 residues. The ends were cut back, 3 bases at V and 2 bases at J, with 7 bases in the middle. Germline V gene sequence: CDR1 LGHNA, CDR2 YSLEER. CDR3: CASSQGLQETQYF. The CDR3 region has the DNA TGCGCCAGCAGCCAGGGACTGCAAGAGACCCAGTACTTC.